These 21 T cell receptor beta chains came from one sample sequenced in a study of blood T cell repertoires in COVID-19. TCRdb keeps only in-frame clones here, not all; method: immunoSEQ multiplex PCR. The sample has about 480,000 clones, roughly nine tenths seen once. The sample was peripheral blood. The receptors originated from a man between 18 and 29 years old with COVID-19, enrolled during active disease.

This sequence joins TRBV5-1 and TRBJ2-2; possible D gene TRBD1, 5 bases. V was cut by 1 base and J by 6 bases, with 16 bases left in between. The length of the CDR3 is 16 residues. From germline, CDR1 is SGHRS and CDR2 YFSETQ. The CDR3, as DNA: TGCGCCAGCAGCTTGAGGGCAGGGAAATTGGCCGGGGAGCTGTTTTTT. It translates to CASSLRAGKLAGELFF.

The chain employs TRBV5-4 and TRBJ2-1; D may be TRBD1 (6 bases). Germline assignment: CDR1 SGHNT and CDR2 YYREEE (reference sequence). This CDR3 comprises 14 residues. V lost 3 bases and J lost 8, with 15 bases in between. DNA for the CDR3: TGTGCCAGCAGCTCCACAGGGACCACCTATGAGCAGTTCTTC. Its protein is CASSSTGTTYEQFF.

In DNA form, the CDR3 reads TGTGCTAGTGGTTTTGGGGACAGGTCTTATAGCAATCAGCCCCAGCATTTT. Translating gives CASGFGDRSYSNQPQHF. The V and J genes are TRBV12-5 and TRBJ1-5, with 8 bases fitting TRBD1. The CDR3 is made up of 17 amino acids. Germline V gene lookup returns CDR1 LGHNT and CDR2 FRNRAP. V shed 3 bases, J shed 0 bases, and the junction held 7 bases outside the gene matches.

As to this clone: A read error may account for a junction end that differs from germline. The chain joins TRBV6-1 to TRBJ2-1; perhaps TRBD1 as D (5 bases). This CDR3 spans 13 amino acids. Germline V gene data show CDR1 as MNHNS and CDR2 as SASEGT. Here the CDR3 reads CASRDSSYNEQFF. In DNA, the CDR3 is TGTGCCAGCCGTGACAGCTCCTACAATGAGCAGTTCTTC.

J is TRBJ2-7 and V is TRBV12-2; the table names TRBD2, a call not compared with the DNA. TRBV12-2 is a recognized pseudogene. CDR3 length equals 12 residues. The CDR3 reads CASAQRVYEQYF. As DNA, the CDR3 is TGTGCAAGTGCCCAACGGGTCTACGAGCAGTACTTC.

The V gene is TRBV6-5, the J gene TRBJ1-1; maybe TRBD1 (5 bases). Trimming removed 5 bases from V and 11 bases from J, with 21 bases in between. The CDR3 covers 14 residues. Germline CDR1 reads MNHEY; CDR2 reads SVGAGI. The CDR3 DNA follows: TGTGCCAGCAGTCCCCGGGGGAGAATAGTTCGGGCTTTCTTT. This encodes CASSPRGRIVRAFF.

For this clone: The same CDR3 also results from other DNA sequences found in this sample. The CDR3 nucleotides read TGTGCCACCAGCAGGCTGACAGGCTCTGGGGCCAACGTCCTGACTTTC. Encoded protein: CATSRLTGSGANVLTF. V is TRBV15 and J is TRBJ2-6; perhaps TRBD1 as D (6 bases). Between the trimmed V and J ends, which lost 3 bases and 0 bases, there was a span of 9 bases. Germline CDR1 LNHNV, CDR2 YYDKDF (reference sequence). This CDR3 spans 16 amino acids.

As for this clone: Other DNA sequences in this specimen translate into the identical CDR3. The chain employs TRBV3-1 (or the pseudogene TRBV3-2) and TRBJ1-2; TRBD1 might be the D (6 bases). V shed 0 bases and J shed 5 bases, with 10 bases lying between them. This CDR3 spans 14 amino acids. Germline assignment: CDR1 LGHDT and CDR2 YNNKEL (reference sequence). The CDR3 DNA follows: TGTGCCAGCAGCCAAGAAACAGGGTTGTATGGCTACACCTTC. Protein product: CASSQETGLYGYTF.

V and J are TRBV11-3 and TRBJ2-1, with 16 bases identical to TRBD2. This CDR3 comprises 18 residues. J lost 9 bases, V lost 5 bases, and 13 bases had no gene match. Germline assignment: CDR1 SGHNT and CDR2 YENEEA. The CDR3, as DNA: TGTGCCAGCAGCCCAGGGACTAGCGGGGGGGCGCCATGGGGTGAGCAGTTCTTC. Encoded protein: CASSPGTSGGAPWGEQFF. Using reference TRBV11-3 and TRBJ2-1 for the parts outside the CDR3, the full variable domain is EAGVVQSPRYKIIEKKQPVAFWCNPISGHNTLYWYLQNLGQGPELLIRYENEEAVDDSQLPKDRFSAERLKGVDSTLKIQPAELGDSAVYLCASSPGTSGGAPWGEQFFGPGTRLTVL.

This clone appeared a few times. The chain couples TRBV6-5 to TRBJ1-5, with D hard to call. V lost 7 bases, J lost 7 bases, and 11 bases lay in between. Germline CDR1 reads MNHEY; CDR2 reads SVGAGI. The CDR3 is 12 amino acids. CDR3 residues: CASTPTGQPQHF. The CDR3 DNA is TGTGCCAGCACCCCGACTGGGCAGCCCCAGCATTTT.

The gene calls are TRBV18 and TRBJ1-1, with 7 nucleotides matching TRBD1. Losses at the gene ends were 3 bases for V and 6 bases for J; bases not matched to a gene: 4. Per the germline V gene, CDR1 is KGHSH and CDR2 is LQKENI. The CDR3 sequence is 13 residues long. As DNA, the CDR3 is TGTGCCAGCTCACCGACAGGGTCCGCTGAAGCTTTCTTT. It yields the protein CASSPTGSAEAFF.

The chain recombines TRBV19 with TRBJ2-7; 7 positions match TRBD1. The length of the CDR3 is 14 residues. Germline values: CDR1 LNHDA, CDR2 SQIVND (reference sequence). J was trimmed by 4 bases and V by 4 bases; bases with no gene match: 7. The CDR3 DNA reads as TGTGCCAGTAGTACCCAAACAGGGGCGTACGAGCAGTACTTC. This translates into CASSTQTGAYEQYF.

This rearrangement joins TRBV2 to TRBJ1-1; D might be TRBD1 (5 bases). Trimming shortened V by 1 base and J by 3 bases, and 12 bases separated the two germline ends. The V gene's germline CDR1 is SNHLY and CDR2 FYNNEI. This CDR3 has 15 amino acids. The CDR3 DNA is TGTGCCAGCAGTGAAGGCAGGGTTCGGGACACTGAAGCTTTCTTT. This translates into CASSEGRVRDTEAFF.

The rearrangement joins TRBV4-1 to TRBJ1-1; D remains ambiguous. V was shortened by 4 bases and J by 1 base, with 13 bases between the two germline ends. Germline-derived CDR1 and CDR2 are MGHRA and YSYEKL. CDR3 size: 15 residues. The CDR3 spells CASSRAGISNTEAFF. The CDR3 DNA sequence: TGCGCCAGCAGCCGCGCGGGGATCTCGAACACTGAAGCTTTCTTT.

This rearrangement joins TRBV13 to TRBJ2-3, with TRBD2 matching over 13 bases. With V trimmed by 1 base and J by 5 bases, 3 bases remained unmatched. CDR1 is PRHDT, CDR2 FYEKMQ, per germline (reference sequence). The CDR3 covers 16 residues. In DNA form, the CDR3 reads TGTGCCAGCAGCTTAGTTGGACTAGCGGGGGAAGATACGCAGTATTTT. Encoded protein: CASSLVGLAGEDTQYF.

Comment on this clone: The limits of the CDR3 on the DNA are not certain, so only TCRdb's listed CDR3 is given. The same CDR3 is also encoded by other DNA sequences in this sample. V usage is TRBV19 and J usage is TRBJ2-3; the D segment call TRBD2 is taken from the table without a DNA check. Per germline, CDR1 LNHDA and CDR2 SQIVND (reference sequence). The CDR3 spans 14 amino acids, including both terminal residues. The CDR3 loop is CASSLGTGTDTQYF.

The chain uses TRBV4-1 and TRBJ2-7; weak D call: TRBD1 (6 bases). With 1 base removed from V and 7 bases from J, the gap between germline ends came to 14 bases. The V gene's germline CDR1 is MGHRA and CDR2 YSYEKL. The CDR3 spans 14 residues. CDR3 bases: TGCGCCAGCAGCCAAGCGACAGGCTTAGGGGAGCAGTACTTC. This gives the protein CASSQATGLGEQYF.

A note on this clone: The same CDR3 arises from other DNA sequences in this sample as well. The V and J genes are TRBV5-1 and TRBJ2-5, with 9 bases fitting TRBD2. The CDR3 is 14 amino acids. Germline lookup yields CDR1 SGHRS and CDR2 YFSETQ. The J segment lost 5 bases and the V segment lost 2 bases, leaving 4 bases of the junction unmatched. CDR3 in DNA: TGCGCCAGCAGCTTTAGCGGGGGCAGGGAGACCCAGTACTTC. Its translation is CASSFSGGRETQYF.

The genes are TRBV24-1 and TRBJ2-1; D possibly corresponds to TRBD2 (5 bases). This CDR3 is built from 15 residues. Germline V gene lookup returns CDR1 KGHDR and CDR2 SFDVKD. V lost 0 bases to trimming and J lost 6 bases, with 11 bases between them. The CDR3 reads CATSDLFSTSNEQFF. As DNA, the CDR3 is TGTGCCACCAGTGATTTGTTCAGTACTAGCAATGAGCAGTTCTTC.

Comments on this clone: Other DNA variants within this sample encode the same CDR3. This chain links TRBV4-2 with TRBJ2-3; D is unresolved. The CDR3 contains 14 residues. V gave up 0 bases and J gave up 6 bases, with 10 bases separating them. Germline-derived CDR1 and CDR2 are LGHNA and YNFKEQ. The CDR3 loop is CASSQDYSSDTQYF. The CDR3 coding sequence is TGTGCCAGCAGCCAAGATTATAGCTCCGATACGCAGTATTTT.

This chain joins TRBV5-5 and TRBJ2-3; 7 bases match TRBD2. CDR3 length equals 12 residues. The germline V gene has CDR1 SGHKS and CDR2 YYEKEE (reference sequence). V lost 0 bases to trimming and J lost 13 bases; unmatched junction nucleotides: 5. CDR3 bases: TGTGCCAGCAGCTTGGGAGCGGGGCGAGAGTATTTT. This gives the protein CASSLGAGREYF.